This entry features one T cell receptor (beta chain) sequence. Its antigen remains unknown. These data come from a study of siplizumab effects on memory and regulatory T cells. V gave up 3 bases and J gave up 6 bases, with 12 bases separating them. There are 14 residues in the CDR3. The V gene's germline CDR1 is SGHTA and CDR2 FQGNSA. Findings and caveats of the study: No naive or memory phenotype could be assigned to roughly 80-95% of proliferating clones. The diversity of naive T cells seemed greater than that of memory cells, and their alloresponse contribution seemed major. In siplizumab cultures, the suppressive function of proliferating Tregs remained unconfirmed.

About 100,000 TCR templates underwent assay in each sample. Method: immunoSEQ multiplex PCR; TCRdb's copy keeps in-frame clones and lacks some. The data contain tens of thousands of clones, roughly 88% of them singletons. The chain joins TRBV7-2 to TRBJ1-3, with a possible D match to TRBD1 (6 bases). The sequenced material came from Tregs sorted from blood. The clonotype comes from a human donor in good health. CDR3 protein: CASSFWGLENTIYF. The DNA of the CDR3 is TGTGCCAGCAGCTTCTGGGGGCTTGAAAACACCATATATTTT.